This TCR beta chain was obtained from a study of control samples from healthy donors and cancer patients. TCRdb's table, derived via immunoSEQ multiplex PCR, lists solely in-frame clones and lacks some. The data hold under 95,000 clones, with approximately 91% observed a single time. In germline, CDR1 is GTSNPN, CDR2 SVGIG (reference sequence). V was trimmed by 1 base and J by 6 bases, leaving 6 bases between them. The CDR3 extends over 11 amino acids. The chain links TRBV30 to TRBJ1-2; D unresolved. Sequencing was carried out using blood. The clonotype originates from a woman in her twenties or thirties in good health. The CDR3 DNA follows: TGTGCCTGGAGTGGCGGTCATGGCTACACCTTC. It specifies CAWSGGHGYTF.